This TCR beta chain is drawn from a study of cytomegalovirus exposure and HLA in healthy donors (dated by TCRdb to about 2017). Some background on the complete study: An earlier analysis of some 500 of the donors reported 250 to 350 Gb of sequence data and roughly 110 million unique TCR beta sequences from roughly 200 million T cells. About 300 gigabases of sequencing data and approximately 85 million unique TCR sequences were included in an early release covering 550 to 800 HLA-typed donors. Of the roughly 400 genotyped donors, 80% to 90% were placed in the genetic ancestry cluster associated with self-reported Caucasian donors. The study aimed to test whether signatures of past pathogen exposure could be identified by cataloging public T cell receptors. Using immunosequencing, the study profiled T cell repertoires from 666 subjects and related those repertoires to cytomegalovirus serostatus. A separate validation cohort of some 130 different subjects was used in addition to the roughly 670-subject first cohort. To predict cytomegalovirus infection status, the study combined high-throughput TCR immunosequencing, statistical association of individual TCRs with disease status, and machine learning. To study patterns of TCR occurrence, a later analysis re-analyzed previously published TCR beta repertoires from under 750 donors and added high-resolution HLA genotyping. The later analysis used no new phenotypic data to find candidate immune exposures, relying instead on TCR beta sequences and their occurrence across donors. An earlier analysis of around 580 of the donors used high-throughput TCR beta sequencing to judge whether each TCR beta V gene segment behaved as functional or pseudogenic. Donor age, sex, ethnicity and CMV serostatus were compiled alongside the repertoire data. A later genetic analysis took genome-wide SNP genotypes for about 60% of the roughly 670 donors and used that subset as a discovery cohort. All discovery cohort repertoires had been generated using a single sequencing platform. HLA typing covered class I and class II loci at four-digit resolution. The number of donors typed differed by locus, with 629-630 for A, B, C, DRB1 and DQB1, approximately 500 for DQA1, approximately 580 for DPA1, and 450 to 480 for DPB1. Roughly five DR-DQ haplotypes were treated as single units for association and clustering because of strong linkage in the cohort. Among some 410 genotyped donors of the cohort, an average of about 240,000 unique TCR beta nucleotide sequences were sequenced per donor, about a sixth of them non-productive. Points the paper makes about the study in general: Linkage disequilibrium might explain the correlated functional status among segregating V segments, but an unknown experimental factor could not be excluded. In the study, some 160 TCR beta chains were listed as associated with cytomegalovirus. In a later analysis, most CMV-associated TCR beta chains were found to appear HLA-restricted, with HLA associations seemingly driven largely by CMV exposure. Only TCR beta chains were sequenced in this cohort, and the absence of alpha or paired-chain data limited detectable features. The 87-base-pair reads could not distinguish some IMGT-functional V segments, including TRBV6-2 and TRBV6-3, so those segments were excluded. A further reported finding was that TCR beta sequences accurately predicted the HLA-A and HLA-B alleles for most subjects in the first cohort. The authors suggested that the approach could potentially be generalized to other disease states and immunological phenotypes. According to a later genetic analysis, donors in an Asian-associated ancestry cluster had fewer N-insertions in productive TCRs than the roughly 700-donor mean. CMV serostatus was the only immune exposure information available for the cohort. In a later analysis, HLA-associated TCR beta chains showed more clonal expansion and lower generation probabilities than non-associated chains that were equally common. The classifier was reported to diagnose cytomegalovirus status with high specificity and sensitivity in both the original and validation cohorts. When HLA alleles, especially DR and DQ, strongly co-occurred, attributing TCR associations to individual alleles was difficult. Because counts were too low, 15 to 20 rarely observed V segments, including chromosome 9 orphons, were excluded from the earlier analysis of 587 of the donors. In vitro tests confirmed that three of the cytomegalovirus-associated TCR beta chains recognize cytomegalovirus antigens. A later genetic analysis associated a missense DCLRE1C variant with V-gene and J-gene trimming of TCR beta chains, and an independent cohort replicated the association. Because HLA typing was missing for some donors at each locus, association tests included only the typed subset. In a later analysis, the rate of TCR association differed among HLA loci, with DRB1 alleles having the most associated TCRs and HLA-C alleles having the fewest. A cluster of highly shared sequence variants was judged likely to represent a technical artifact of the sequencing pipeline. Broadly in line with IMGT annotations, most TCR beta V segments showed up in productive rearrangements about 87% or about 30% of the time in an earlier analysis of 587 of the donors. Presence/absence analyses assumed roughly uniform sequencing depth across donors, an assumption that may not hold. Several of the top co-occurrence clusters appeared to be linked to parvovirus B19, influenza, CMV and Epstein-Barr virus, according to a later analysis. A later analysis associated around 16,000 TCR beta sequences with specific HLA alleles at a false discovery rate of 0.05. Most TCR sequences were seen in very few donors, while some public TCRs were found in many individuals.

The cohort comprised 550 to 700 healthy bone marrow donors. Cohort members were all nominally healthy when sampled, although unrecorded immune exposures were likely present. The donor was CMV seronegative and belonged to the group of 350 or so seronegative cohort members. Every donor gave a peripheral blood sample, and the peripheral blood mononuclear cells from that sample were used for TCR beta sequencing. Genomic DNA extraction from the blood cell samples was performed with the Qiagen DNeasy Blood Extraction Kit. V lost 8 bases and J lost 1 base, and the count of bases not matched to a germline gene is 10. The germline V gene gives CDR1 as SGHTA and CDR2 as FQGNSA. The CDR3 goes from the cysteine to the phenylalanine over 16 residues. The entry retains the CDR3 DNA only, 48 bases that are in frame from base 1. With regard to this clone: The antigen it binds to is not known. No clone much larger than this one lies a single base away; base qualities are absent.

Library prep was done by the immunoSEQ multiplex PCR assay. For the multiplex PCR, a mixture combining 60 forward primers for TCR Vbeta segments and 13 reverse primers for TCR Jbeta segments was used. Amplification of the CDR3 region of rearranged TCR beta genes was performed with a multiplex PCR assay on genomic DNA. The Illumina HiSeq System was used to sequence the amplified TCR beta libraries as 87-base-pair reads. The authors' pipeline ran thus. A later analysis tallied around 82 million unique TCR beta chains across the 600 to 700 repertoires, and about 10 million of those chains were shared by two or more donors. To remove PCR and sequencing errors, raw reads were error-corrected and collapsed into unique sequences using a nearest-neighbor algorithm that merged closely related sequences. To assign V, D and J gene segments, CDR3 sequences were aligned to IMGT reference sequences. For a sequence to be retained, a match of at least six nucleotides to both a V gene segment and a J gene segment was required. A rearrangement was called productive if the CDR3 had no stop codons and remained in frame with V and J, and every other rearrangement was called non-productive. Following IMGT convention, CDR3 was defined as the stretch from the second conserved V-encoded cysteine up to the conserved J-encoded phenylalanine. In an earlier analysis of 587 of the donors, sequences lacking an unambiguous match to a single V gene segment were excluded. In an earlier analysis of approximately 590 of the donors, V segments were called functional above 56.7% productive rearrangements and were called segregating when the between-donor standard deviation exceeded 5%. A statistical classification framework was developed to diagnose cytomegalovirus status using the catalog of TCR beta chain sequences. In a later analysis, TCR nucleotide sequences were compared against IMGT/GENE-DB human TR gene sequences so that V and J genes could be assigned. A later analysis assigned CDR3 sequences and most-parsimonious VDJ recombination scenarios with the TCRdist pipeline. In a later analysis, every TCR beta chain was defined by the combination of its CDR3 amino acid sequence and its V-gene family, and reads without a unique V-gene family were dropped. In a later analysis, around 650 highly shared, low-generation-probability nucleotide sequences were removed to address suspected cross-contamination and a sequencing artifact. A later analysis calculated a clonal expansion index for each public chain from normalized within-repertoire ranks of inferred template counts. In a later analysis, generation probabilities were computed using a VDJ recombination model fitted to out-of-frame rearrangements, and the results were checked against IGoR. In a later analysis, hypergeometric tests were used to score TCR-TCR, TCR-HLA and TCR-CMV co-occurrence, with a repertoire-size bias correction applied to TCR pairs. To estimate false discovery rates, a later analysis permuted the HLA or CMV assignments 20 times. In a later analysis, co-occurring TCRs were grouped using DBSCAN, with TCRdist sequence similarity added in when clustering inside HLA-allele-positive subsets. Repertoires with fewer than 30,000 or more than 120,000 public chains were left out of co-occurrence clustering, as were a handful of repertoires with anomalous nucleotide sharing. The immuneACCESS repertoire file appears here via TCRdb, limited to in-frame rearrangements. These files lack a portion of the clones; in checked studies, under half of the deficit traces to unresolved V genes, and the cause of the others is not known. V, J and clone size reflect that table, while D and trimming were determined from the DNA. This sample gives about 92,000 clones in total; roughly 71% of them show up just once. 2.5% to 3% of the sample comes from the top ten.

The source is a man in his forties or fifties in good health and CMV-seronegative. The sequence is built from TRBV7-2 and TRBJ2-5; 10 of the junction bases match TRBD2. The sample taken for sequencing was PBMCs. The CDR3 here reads CASGSQIAGGQETQYF. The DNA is TGTGCCAGCGGATCCCAAATAGCGGGGGGCCAAGAGACCCAGTACTTC.